This T cell receptor (beta chain) was retrieved from a study of blood T cell repertoires in COVID-19. Residents of about two dozen US areas, aged roughly 18 to 95 years, made up the participants. In germline, CDR1 is MDHEN, CDR2 SYDVKM. The CDR3 contains 15 residues. V dropped 2 bases and J dropped 1 base, with 11 bases sitting between them. Authors' methods: Reference gene primer amplification yielded estimated nucleated cell counts. TCRdb keeps only in-frame clones here, not all; method: immunoSEQ multiplex PCR. V and J calls and clone size are given by that table; D and trimming were obtained from the DNA. Among about 260,000 clones, about 87% were seen once, and the ten largest hold 0.87%.

The sample consisted of PBMCs or T cells enriched from blood (not recorded which). This sequence originates from a man in his forties or fifties who had been exposed to COVID-19. The chain joins TRBV28 to TRBJ2-5, with TRBD1 as a possible D gene (6 bases). The CDR3 here is CASSLLQGSQETQYF. DNA of the CDR3: TGTGCCAGCAGTTTACTACAGGGCAGCCAAGAGACCCAGTACTTC.